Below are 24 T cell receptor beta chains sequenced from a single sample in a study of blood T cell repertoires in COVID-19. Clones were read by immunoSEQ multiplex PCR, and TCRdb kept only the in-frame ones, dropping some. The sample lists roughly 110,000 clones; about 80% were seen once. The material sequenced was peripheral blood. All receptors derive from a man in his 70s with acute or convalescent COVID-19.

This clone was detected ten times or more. This CDR3 is CASSYAQDSYEQYF. The CDR3 region has the DNA TGTGCCAGCAGTTACGCGCAGGACTCCTACGAGCAGTACTTC. The chain carries TRBV6-6 and TRBJ2-7; no clear D gene. V lost 2 bases and J 0 bases, leaving 8 bases between the germline ends. The V gene's germline CDR1 is MNHNY and CDR2 SVGAGI (reference sequence). CDR3 size: 14 residues.

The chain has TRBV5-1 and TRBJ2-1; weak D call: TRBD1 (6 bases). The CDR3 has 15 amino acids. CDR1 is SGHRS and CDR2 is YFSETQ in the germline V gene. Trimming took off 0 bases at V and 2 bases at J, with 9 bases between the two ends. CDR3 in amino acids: CASSLAGAAYNEQFF. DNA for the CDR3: TGCGCCAGCAGCTTGGCAGGGGCAGCCTACAATGAGCAGTTCTTC.

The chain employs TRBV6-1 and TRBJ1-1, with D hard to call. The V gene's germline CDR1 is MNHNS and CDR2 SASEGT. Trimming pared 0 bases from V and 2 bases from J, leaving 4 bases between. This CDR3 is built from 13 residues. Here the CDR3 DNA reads TGTGCCAGCAGTGAAGCGACTAACACTGAAGCTTTCTTT. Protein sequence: CASSEATNTEAFF.

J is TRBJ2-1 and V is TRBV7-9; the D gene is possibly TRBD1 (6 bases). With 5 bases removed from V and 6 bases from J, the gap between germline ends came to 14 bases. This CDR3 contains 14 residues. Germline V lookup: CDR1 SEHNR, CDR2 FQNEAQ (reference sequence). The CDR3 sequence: CASSQRTVFNEQFF. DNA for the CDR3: TGTGCCAGCAGCCAAAGGACAGTTTTCAATGAGCAGTTCTTC.

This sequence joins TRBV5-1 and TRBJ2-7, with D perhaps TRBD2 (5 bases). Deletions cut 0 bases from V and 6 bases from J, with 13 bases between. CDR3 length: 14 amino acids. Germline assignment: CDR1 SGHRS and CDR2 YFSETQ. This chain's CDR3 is CASSLGELGSEQYF. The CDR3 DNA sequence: TGCGCCAGCAGCTTGGGGGAGCTCGGAAGCGAGCAGTACTTC.

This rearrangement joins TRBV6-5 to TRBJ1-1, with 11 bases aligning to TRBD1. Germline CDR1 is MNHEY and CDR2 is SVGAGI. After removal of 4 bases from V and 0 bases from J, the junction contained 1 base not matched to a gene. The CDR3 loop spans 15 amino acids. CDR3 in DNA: TGTGCCAGCAGTTGGACAGGGGGCCTGAACACTGAAGCTTTCTTT. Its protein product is CASSWTGGLNTEAFF.

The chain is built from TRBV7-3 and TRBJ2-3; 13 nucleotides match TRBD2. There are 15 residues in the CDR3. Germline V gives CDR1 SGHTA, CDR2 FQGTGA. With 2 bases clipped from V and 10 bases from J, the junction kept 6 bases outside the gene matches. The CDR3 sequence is CASSLWGTSGVPQYF. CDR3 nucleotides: TGTGCCAGCAGCTTATGGGGGACTAGCGGGGTCCCGCAGTATTTT.

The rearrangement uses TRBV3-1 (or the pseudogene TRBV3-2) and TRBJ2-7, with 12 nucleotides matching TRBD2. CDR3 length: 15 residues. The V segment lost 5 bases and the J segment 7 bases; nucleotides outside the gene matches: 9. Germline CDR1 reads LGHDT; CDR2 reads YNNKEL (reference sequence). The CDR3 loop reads CASSTTSGGRGEQYF. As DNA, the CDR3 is TGTGCCAGCAGCACCACTAGCGGGGGGCGGGGTGAGCAGTACTTC.

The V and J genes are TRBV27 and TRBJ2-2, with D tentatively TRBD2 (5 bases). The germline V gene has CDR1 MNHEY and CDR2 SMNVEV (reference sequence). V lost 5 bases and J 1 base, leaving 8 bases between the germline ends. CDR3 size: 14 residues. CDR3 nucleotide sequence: TGTGCCAGCAGTCGAGGAGGGAACACCGGGGAGCTGTTTTTT. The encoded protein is CASSRGGNTGELFF.

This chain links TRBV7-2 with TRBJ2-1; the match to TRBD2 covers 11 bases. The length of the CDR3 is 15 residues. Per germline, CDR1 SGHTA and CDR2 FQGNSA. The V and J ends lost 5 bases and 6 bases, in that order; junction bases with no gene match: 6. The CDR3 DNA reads TGTGCCAGCAGCGCACCTGGACTAGCGGGCAATGAGCAGTTCTTC. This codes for CASSAPGLAGNEQFF.

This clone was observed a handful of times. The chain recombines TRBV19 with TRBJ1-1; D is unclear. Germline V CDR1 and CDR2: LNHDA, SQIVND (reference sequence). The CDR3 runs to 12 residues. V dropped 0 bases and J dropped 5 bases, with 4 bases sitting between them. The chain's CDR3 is CASSIDSTEAFF. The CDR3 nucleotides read TGTGCCAGTAGTATAGATTCGACTGAAGCTTTCTTT.

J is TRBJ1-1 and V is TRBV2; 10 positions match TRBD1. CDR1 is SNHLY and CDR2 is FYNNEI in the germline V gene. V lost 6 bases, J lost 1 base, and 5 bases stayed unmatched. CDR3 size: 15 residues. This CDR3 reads CASRGTGAWNTEAFF. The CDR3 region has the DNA TGTGCCAGCAGGGGGACAGGGGCCTGGAACACTGAAGCTTTCTTT.

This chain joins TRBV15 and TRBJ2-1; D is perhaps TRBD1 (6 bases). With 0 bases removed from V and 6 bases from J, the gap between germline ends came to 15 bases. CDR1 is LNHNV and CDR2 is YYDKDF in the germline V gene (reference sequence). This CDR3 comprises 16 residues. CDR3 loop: CATSRDMAGVTNEQFF. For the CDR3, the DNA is TGTGCCACCAGCAGAGATATGGCAGGGGTAACCAATGAGCAGTTCTTC.

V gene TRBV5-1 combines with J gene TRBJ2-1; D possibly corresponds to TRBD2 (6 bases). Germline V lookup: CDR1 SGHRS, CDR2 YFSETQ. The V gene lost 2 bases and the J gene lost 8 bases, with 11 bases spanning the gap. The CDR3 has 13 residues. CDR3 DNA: TGCGCCAGCAGCTTAGAACTAGCCCATGAGCAGTTCTTC. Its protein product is CASSLELAHEQFF.

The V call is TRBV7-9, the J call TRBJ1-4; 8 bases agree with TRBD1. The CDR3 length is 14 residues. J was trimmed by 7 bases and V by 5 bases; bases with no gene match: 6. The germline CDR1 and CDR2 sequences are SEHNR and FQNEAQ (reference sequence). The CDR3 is CASSLGQGLEKLFF. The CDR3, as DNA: TGTGCCAGCAGCCTAGGACAGGGACTTGAAAAACTGTTTTTT.

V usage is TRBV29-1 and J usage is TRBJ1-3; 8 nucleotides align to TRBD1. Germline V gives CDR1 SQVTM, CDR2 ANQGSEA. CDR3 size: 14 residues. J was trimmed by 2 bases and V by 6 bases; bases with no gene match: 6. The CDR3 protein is CSVADRAPGNTIYF. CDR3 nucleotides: TGCAGCGTCGCGGACAGGGCGCCTGGAAACACCATATATTTT.

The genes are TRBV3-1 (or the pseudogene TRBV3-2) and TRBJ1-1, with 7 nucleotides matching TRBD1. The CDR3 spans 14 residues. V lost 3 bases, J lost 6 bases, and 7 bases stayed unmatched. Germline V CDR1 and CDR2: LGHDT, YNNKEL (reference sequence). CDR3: CASSHRDRDSEAFF. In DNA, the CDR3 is TGTGCCAGCAGCCACAGGGACAGAGATTCTGAAGCTTTCTTT.

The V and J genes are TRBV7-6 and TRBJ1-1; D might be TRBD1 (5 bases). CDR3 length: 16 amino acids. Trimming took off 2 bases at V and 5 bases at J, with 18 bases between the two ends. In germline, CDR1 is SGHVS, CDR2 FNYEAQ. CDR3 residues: CASSLNSPQGGTEAFF. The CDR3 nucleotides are TGTGCCAGCAGCTTAAATTCGCCCCAGGGTGGTACTGAAGCTTTCTTT.

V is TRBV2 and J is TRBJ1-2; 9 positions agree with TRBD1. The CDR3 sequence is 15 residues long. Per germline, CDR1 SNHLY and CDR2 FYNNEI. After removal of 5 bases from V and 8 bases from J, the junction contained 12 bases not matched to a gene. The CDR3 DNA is TGTGCCAGCAGTTTTCTTTACAGGGGGCGCGGAGGCTACACCTTC. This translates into CASSFLYRGRGGYTF.

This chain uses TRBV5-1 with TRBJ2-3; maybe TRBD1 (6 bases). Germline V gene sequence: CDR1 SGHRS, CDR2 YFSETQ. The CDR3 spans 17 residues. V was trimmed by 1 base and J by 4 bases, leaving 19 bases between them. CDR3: CASSLQGSDSYSDTQYF. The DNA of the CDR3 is TGCGCCAGCAGCTTGCAGGGGTCGGATAGTTATTCAGATACGCAGTATTTT.

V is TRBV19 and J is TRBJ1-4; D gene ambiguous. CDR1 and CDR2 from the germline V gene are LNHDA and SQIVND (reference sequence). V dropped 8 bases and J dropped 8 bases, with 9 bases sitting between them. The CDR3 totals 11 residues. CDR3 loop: CASQEGEKLFF. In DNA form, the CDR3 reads TGTGCCAGTCAGGAGGGAGAAAAACTGTTTTTT.

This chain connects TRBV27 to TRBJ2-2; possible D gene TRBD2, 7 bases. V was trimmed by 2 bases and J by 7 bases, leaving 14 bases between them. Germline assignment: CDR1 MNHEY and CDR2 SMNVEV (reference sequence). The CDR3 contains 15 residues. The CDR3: CASSLGGGWGGELFF. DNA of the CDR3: TGTGCCAGCAGTTTAGGGGGGGGCTGGGGCGGGGAGCTGTTTTTT.

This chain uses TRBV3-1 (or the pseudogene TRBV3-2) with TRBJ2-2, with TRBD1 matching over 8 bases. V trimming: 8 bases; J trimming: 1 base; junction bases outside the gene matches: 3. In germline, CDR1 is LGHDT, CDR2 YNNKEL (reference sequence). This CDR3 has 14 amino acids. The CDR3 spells CASRQGLNTGELFF. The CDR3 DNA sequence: TGTGCCAGCCGACAGGGGCTGAACACCGGGGAGCTGTTTTTT.

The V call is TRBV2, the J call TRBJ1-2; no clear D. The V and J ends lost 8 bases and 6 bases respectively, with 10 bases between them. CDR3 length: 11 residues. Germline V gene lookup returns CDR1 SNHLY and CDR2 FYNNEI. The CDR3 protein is CASRDSDGYTF. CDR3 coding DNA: TGTGCCAGCCGGGATTCAGATGGCTACACCTTC.